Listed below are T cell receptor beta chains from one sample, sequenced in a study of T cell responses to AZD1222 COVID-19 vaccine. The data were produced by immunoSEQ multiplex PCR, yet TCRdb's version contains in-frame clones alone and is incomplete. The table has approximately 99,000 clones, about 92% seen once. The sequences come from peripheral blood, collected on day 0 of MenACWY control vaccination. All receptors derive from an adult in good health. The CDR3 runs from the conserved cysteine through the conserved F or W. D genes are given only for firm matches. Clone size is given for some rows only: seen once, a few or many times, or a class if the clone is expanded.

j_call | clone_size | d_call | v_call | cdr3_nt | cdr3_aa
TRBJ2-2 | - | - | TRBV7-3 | TGTGCCAGCAGCTTAGGAAGGGGCACCGGGGAGCTGTTTTTT | CASSLGRGTGELFF
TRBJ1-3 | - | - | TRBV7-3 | TGTGCCAGCAGCTTAGGGGGCTCTGGAAACACCATATATTTT | CASSLGGSGNTIYF
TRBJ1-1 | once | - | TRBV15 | TGTGCCACCAGGACAGACTGGAACACTGAAGCTTTCTTT | CATRTDWNTEAFF
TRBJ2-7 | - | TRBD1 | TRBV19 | TGTGCCAGTAGTAGCCGGGACAGGGGGCGCGAGCAGTACTTC | CASSSRDRGREQYF
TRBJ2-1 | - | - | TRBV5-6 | TGTGCCAGCAGCGTAAGGGGGACTGAGCAGTTCTTC | CASSVRGTEQFF
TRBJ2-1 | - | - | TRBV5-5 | TGTGCCAGCAGCCCCTCCGGGTCTATCTACAATGAGCAGTTCTTC | CASSPSGSIYNEQFF
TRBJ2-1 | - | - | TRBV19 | TGTGCCAGTATCGCCCCGGGTCTACCGCATGAGCAGTTCTTC | CASIAPGLPHEQFF
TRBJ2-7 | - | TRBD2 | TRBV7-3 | TGTGCCAGCAGCCCTCGGACTAGCGGGGGCACCTACGAGCAGTACTTC | CASSPRTSGGTYEQYF
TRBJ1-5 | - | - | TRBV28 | TGTGCCAGCAGTTCGGTAGGGGCAGGTTTGAATCAGCCCCAGCATTTT | CASSSVGAGLNQPQHF
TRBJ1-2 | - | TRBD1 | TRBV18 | TGTGCCAGCTCACCAGGGAGACAGGGGAAGGATGGCTACACCTTC | CASSPGRQGKDGYTF
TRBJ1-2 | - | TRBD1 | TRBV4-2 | TGTGCCAGCAGCCACGAAACAGGGGGCGTAGATGGCTACACCTTC | CASSHETGGVDGYTF
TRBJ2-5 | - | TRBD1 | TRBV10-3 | TGTGCCATCAGTGAGGGTGGGACAGGGGGCAAAGAGACCCAGTACTTC | CAISEGGTGGKETQYF
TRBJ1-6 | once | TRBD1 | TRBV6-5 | TGTGCCAGCAGGCCACAGGGGGCGCGGGTCACACCCCTCCACTTT | CASRPQGARVTPLHF
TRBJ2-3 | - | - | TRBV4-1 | TGCGCCAGCAGCCCCCTACCAGGGCTGAGCACAGATACGCAGTATTTT | CASSPLPGLSTDTQYF
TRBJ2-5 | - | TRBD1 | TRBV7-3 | TGTGCCAGCAGCACCACAGGGGGCGTGGAGGAGACCCAGTACTTC | CASSTTGGVEETQYF
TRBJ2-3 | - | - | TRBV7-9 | TGTGCCAGCAGCTTAGACTCGGGCAGAAGCACAGATACGCAGTATTTT | CASSLDSGRSTDTQYF
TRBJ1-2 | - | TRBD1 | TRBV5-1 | TGCGCCAGCAGCTACCCGGGACAGGGGCCCTATGGCTACACCTTC | CASSYPGQGPYGYTF
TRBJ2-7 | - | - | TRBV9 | TGTGCCAGCAGCGTAGCCGATTTCGACGAGCAGTACTTC | CASSVADFDEQYF
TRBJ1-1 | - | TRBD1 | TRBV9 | TGTGCCAGCAGCGTATCAGGGGGCACTGAAGCTTTCTTT | CASSVSGGTEAFF
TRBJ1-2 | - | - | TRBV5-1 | TGCGCCAGCAGCTTGGGGGCAGGAGTTCCCTACACCTTC | CASSLGAGVPYTF
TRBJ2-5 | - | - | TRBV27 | TGTGCCAGCAGTTTATCGTGGCCTCAGGGGACCCAGTACTTC | CASSLSWPQGTQYF
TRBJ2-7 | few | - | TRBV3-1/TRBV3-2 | TGTGCCAGCAGCCAAGAGTCCAGGGGCTACGAGCAGTACTTC | CASSQESRGYEQYF
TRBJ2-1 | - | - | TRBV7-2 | TGTGCCAGCAGCTTAGTTGGGACCGGCGCCTACAATGAGCAGTTCTTC | CASSLVGTGAYNEQFF
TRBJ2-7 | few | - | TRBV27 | TGTGCCAGCAGTTTGGGATTGGGTAGCTACGAGCAGTACTTC | CASSLGLGSYEQYF
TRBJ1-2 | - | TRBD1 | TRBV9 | TGTGCCAGCAGCGTGGACAGGGGGCTAAACTATGGCTACACCTTC | CASSVDRGLNYGYTF
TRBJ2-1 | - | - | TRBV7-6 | TGTGCCAGCACCCTCACAGAGGTCTCCTACAATGAGCAGTTCTTC | CASTLTEVSYNEQFF
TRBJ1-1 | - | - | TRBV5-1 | TGCGCCAGCTCCCTGGGGGGGTCAAGGAACACTGAAGCTTTCTTT | CASSLGGSRNTEAFF
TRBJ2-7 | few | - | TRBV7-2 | TGTGCCAGCAGCTTAGGGGCGGCGCGTGTTGAGCAGTACTTC | CASSLGAARVEQYF
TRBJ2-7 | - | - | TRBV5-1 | TGCGCCAGCGGGAACGGGGGAAGGGACGGGTCCTACGAGCAGTACTTC | CASGNGGRDGSYEQYF
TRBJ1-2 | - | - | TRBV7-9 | TGTGCCAGCAGCTTGCCGAACAGCCGTAATTATGGCTACACCTTC | CASSLPNSRNYGYTF
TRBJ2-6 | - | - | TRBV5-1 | TGCGCCAGCAAGGAGGAGGATGGGGCCAACGTCCTGACTTTC | CASKEEDGANVLTF
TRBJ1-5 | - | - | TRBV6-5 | TGTGCCAGCAGTTATTCCGCGGGACGGCTGAATCAGCCCCAGCATTTT | CASSYSAGRLNQPQHF
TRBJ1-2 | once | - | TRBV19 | TGTGCCAGTAGTAACAGGGTGCCTGGCTACACCTTC | CASSNRVPGYTF
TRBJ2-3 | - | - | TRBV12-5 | TGTGCTAGTGGGGGCGGGCAGCGGCCTAGCACAGATACGCAGTATTTT | CASGGGQRPSTDTQYF
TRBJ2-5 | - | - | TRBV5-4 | TGTGCCAGCAGGCGTTACGGGGAGAACCAAGAGACCCAGTACTTC | CASRRYGENQETQYF
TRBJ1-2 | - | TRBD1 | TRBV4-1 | TGCGCCAGCAGCCAAGAAGGGGACAGGGGGCCCCTAACCTATGGCTACACCTTC | CASSQEGDRGPLTYGYTF
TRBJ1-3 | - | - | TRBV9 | TGTGCCAGCAGCGTAGCCAGGTCTGGAAACACCATATATTTT | CASSVARSGNTIYF
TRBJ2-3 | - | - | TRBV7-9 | TGTGCCAGCAGCTTAGTGGCAGATACGCAGTATTTT | CASSLVADTQYF
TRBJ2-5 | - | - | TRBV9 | TGTGCCAGCAGCGTAGAAGGTGGCCAAGAGACCCAGTACTTC | CASSVEGGQETQYF
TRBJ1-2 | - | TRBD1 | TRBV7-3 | TGTGCCAGCACCAAGACAGGGGGCAACTATGGCTACACCTTC | CASTKTGGNYGYTF
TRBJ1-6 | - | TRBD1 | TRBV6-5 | TGTGCCAGCAGTTACGGACAGGGAGACAAGGGTTCACCCCTCCACTTT | CASSYGQGDKGSPLHF
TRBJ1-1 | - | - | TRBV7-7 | TGTGCTAGCAGCTCCCAAAATCGGGGACACGAGAACACTGAAGCTTTCTTT | CASSSQNRGHENTEAFF
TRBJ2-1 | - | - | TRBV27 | TGTGCCAGCAGTTTTCTCCCCATCAGCTCCTACAATGAGCAGTTCTTC | CASSFLPISSYNEQFF
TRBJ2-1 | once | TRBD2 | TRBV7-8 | TGTGCCAGCAGCTTAGGCCGGACTAGCGTAAATGAGCAGTTCTTC | CASSLGRTSVNEQFF
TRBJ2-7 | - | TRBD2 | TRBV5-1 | TGCGCCAGCAGCTTGGGCCCAGCGGGGGGCAACGAGCAGTACTTC | CASSLGPAGGNEQYF
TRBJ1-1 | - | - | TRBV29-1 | TGCAGCGTTGCGGCCAGGAACACTGAAGCTTTCTTT | CSVAARNTEAFF
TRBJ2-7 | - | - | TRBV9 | TGTGCCAGCAGCGGATACCGGGACATAGCCTACGAGCAGTACTTC | CASSGYRDIAYEQYF
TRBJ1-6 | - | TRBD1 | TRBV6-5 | TGTGCCAGCAGTTACTCCTTGACAGGGGATTCACCCCTCCACTTT | CASSYSLTGDSPLHF
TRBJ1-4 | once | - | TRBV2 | TGTGCCAGCGGAGAGGATGCAGGGATTGAAAAACTGTTTTTT | CASGEDAGIEKLFF
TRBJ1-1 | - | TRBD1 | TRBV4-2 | TGTGCCAGCAGCCCGACCCAGGGGGGCGCTGGGAACACTGAAGCTTTCTTT | CASSPTQGGAGNTEAFF
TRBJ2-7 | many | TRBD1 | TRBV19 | TGTGCCACCGGGACAGCCGCCTACGAGCAGTACTTC | CATGTAAYEQYF
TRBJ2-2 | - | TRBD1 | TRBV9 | TGTGCCAGCAGCGGAAGACAGGGCACCGGGGAGCTGTTTTTT | CASSGRQGTGELFF
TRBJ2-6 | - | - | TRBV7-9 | TGTGCCAGCAGCTGGCTCTCTGGGGCCAACGTCCTGACTTTC | CASSWLSGANVLTF
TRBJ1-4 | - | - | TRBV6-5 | TGTGCCAGCAGGGAGCGGGTGAATGAAAAACTGTTTTTT | CASRERVNEKLFF
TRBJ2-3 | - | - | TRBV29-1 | TGCAGCGGAAGACGGGGGCCCACGCCGGATACGCAGTATTTT | CSGRRGPTPDTQYF